These 14 T cell receptor beta chains came from one sample sequenced in a study of technical replicates of blood from a handful of donors listed by TCRdb under 2017. Library preparation employed the immunoSEQ multiplex PCR assay. In TCRdb, the immuneACCESS table is reduced to in-frame sequences with V and J assigned. These tables do not hold every clone; where another copy was compared, an unresolved V gene accounts for under half, and the others remain unexplained. For this sample there are about 12,000 clones; 85% to 95% appear just once. About 5.7% of the sample is taken by the ten largest. The sequencing sample was made of PBMCs. Receptors originate from a human donor in good health.

This clone has a single count. The chain is built from TRBV7-8 and TRBJ2-5; 8 nucleotides agree with TRBD1. Germline CDR1 reads SGHVS; CDR2 reads FQNEAQ. The CDR3 totals 14 residues. Trimming removed 5 bases from V and 1 base from J; junction bases left unmatched: 3. CDR3 residues: CASSQGAVQETQYF. The CDR3 DNA reads TGTGCCAGCAGCCAGGGGGCGGTCCAAGAGACCCAGTACTTC.

The V and J genes are TRBV6-5 and TRBJ1-2, with D tentatively TRBD1 (5 bases). The ends were cut back, 2 bases at V and 3 bases at J, with 10 bases in the middle. The germline V gene encodes CDR1 MNHEY and CDR2 SVGAGI. CDR3 length: 14 residues. Here the CDR3 reads CASSYTTEYYGYTF. The CDR3 DNA reads TGTGCCAGCAGTTACACGACAGAATACTATGGCTACACCTTC.

The rearrangement uses TRBV6-1 and TRBJ2-7; TRBD2 matches 13 bases. The CDR3 runs to 17 residues. Per the germline V gene, CDR1 is MNHNS and CDR2 is SASEGT. The trim removed 3 bases at V and 3 bases at J, leaving 8 bases unmatched. The CDR3 sequence is CASSDGLLAGGNYEQYF. For the CDR3, the DNA is TGTGCCAGCAGTGACGGATTACTAGCGGGAGGGAACTACGAGCAGTACTTC.

This chain joins TRBV6-1 and TRBJ1-5; 10 nucleotides align to TRBD1. J was trimmed by 7 bases and V by 4 bases; bases with no gene match: 10. The CDR3 consists of 16 residues. CDR1 and CDR2 (germline): MNHNS, SASEGT. CDR3 residues: CASSAVPGQGRQPQHF. Here the CDR3 DNA reads TGTGCCAGCAGTGCGGTCCCGGGACAGGGGCGCCAGCCCCAGCATTTT.

This chain connects TRBV19 to TRBJ2-7, with 9 nucleotides matching TRBD1. Losses at the gene ends were 5 bases for V and 5 bases for J; bases not matched to a gene: 10. CDR1 and CDR2 (germline): LNHDA, SQIVND (reference sequence). The CDR3 length is 15 residues. The CDR3: CASSPGQGISHEQYF. CDR3 sequence (DNA): TGTGCCAGTAGTCCGGGACAGGGTATATCCCACGAGCAGTACTTC.

The V gene is TRBV27, the J gene TRBJ2-7; 8 nucleotides match TRBD1. Per germline, CDR1 MNHEY and CDR2 SMNVEV (reference sequence). CDR3 size: 15 residues. Unmatched junction bases numbered 10, after V lost 6 bases and J lost 3 bases. The CDR3 reads CASSISGQDYYEQYF. DNA for the CDR3: TGTGCCAGCAGCATTTCGGGACAGGATTACTACGAGCAGTACTTC.

The genes are TRBV19 and TRBJ2-1; TRBD1 is a possible D gene (5 bases). This CDR3 region has 14 residues. Trimming shortened V by 0 bases and J by 3 bases, and 6 bases separated the two germline ends. Germline V gene sequence: CDR1 LNHDA, CDR2 SQIVND (reference sequence). The CDR3 sequence: CASSIDQGYNEQFF. In DNA, the CDR3 is TGTGCCAGTAGTATAGATCAGGGCTACAATGAGCAGTTCTTC.

The chain is built from TRBV11-2 and TRBJ2-1; TRBD2 agrees at 11 bases. Germline V gives CDR1 SGHAT, CDR2 FQNNGV. The CDR3 totals 15 residues. Trimming took 3 bases from V and 7 from J; bases not matched to a gene: 5. The CDR3 region has the DNA TGTGCCAGCAGCTTCACTAGCGGGAGCGGGAATGAGCAGTTCTTC. This encodes CASSFTSGSGNEQFF.

The chain joins TRBV12-5 to TRBJ1-2, with TRBD1 as a possible D gene (5 bases). Germline CDR1 LGHNT, CDR2 FRNRAP. The V and J ends lost 6 bases and 7 bases respectively, with 15 bases between them. CDR3 length: 13 residues. As DNA, the CDR3 is TGTGCTAGTGGCCTTACCGGGGGAGTTGGCTACACCTTC. Translation gives CASGLTGGVGYTF.

The rearrangement joins TRBV2 to TRBJ1-5, with D possibly matching TRBD1 (5 bases). Germline V gene sequence: CDR1 SNHLY, CDR2 FYNNEI. The CDR3 spans 13 residues. The V end was cut by 1 base, the J end by 11 bases, with 12 bases between. CDR3 nucleotides: TGTGCCAGCAGTGAAGACCGGAGACAGACCCAGCATTTT. This translates into CASSEDRRQTQHF.

The chain combines TRBV30 with TRBJ1-2, with a tentative D call TRBD1 (6 bases). Trimming cost V 5 bases and J 7 bases, with 23 bases left between them. The CDR3 totals 15 residues. Germline-derived CDR1 and CDR2 are GTSNPN and SVGIG (reference sequence). Here the CDR3 DNA reads TGTGCCTGGCCCGCCGGGGGGGCGGATATCCTTGGCTACACCTTC. Its protein is CAWPAGGADILGYTF.

This chain joins TRBV19 and TRBJ1-1; 8 bases are shared with TRBD1. Trimming took 4 bases from V and 0 from J; bases not matched to a gene: 7. The germline CDR1 and CDR2 sequences are LNHDA and SQIVND (reference sequence). This CDR3 is 16 amino acids long. CDR3 DNA sequence: TGTGCCAGTAGTACCCTAGACAGGGGTTTGAACACTGAAGCTTTCTTT. This translates into CASSTLDRGLNTEAFF.

The rearrangement joins TRBV6-5 to TRBJ2-7, with 11 nucleotides matching TRBD1. The germline V gene has CDR1 MNHEY and CDR2 SVGAGI. The CDR3 runs to 15 residues. Unmatched junction bases numbered 6, after V lost 5 bases and J lost 3 bases. The CDR3 DNA sequence: TGTGCCAGCAGTACCCGGGACAGGGGGAACTACGAGCAGTACTTC. Its translation is CASSTRDRGNYEQYF.

The chain employs TRBV27 and TRBJ1-1; the D gene is possibly TRBD1 (5 bases). The CDR3 is 15 amino acids. The V gene's germline CDR1 is MNHEY and CDR2 SMNVEV (reference sequence). Trimming pared 5 bases from V and 7 bases from J, leaving 20 bases between. This CDR3 is CASSPIGGGRVEAFF. CDR3 sequence (DNA): TGTGCCAGCAGTCCTATTGGGGGGGGACGAGTTGAAGCTTTCTTT.